This T cell receptor (beta chain) originates from a study of cytomegalovirus exposure and HLA in healthy donors. The wider study: Tens of millions of unique TCRs from HLA-typed donors made up an early data release.

In the case of this clone: The antigen remains unidentified.

Primers included in the PCR were 60 Vbeta and 13 Jbeta primers. TCRdb's copy holds only in-frame clones and misses some; the assay was immunoSEQ multiplex PCR. The sample contains approximately 150,000 clones, roughly 80% of which appear only once. Germline V lookup: CDR1 SGHAT, CDR2 FQNNGV. The CDR3 spans 15 residues. Trimming removed 6 bases from V and 4 bases from J; junction bases left unmatched: 8. Points from the study as a whole: Despite most TCR sequences being rare, some public TCRs occurred in many donors. Another analysis was done later, and it associated fewer than 20,000 TCR beta sequences with HLA alleles at 0.05 false discovery rate. Immune exposure information comprised only CMV serostatus.

This clonotype originated in a woman in her 30s in good health and CMV-seropositive. This chain connects TRBV11-2 to TRBJ1-2, with 10 bases fitting TRBD1. Sequenced sample: PBMCs. The CDR3 coding sequence is TGTGCCAGCAGTTCCCGGGACAGGGGATTCTATGGCTACACCTTC. Amino acids: CASSSRDRGFYGYTF.